This TCR beta chain was retrieved from a study of blood T cell repertoires in COVID-19. Study as a whole: Samples came from the United States, Italy and Spain, spanning acute and convalescent COVID-19. The cDNA or gDNA used as material had been derived from T cells, B-cell-depleted T cells, or PBMCs.

TCRdb keeps only in-frame clones here, not all; method: immunoSEQ multiplex PCR. This sample carries 180,000 or so clones, approximately 87% of them seen once, and the ten largest clones take around 2.6%. Per the germline V gene, CDR1 is SGHNT and CDR2 is YYREEE (reference sequence). This CDR3 has 14 residues. Trimming removed 0 bases at V and 5 bases at J, with 8 bases between. The specimen sequenced was peripheral blood. The source of this sequence is a man aged 40-49 years with active or convalescent COVID-19. V and J are TRBV5-4 and TRBJ1-4; D not certain. CDR3 DNA sequence: TGTGCCAGCAGCTTGGCTGGGCTGAATGAAAAACTGTTTTTT. Its protein product is CASSLAGLNEKLFF.